This T cell receptor (beta chain) was identified during a study of T cells in Graves' hyperthyroidism and ophthalmopathy. Looked up from germline, CDR1 is SGHDN and CDR2 is FVKESK. V was cut by 5 bases and J by 5 bases, with 15 bases left in between. The CDR3 covers 14 residues. RNA transcripts yielded amplified TCR beta CDR3 regions. The HTBI primer set drove a first-round RT-PCR of the TCR CDR3. TCRdb used MiXCR to reprocess the multiplex PCR reads, holding one entry per CDR3 protein. The sample has some 600,000 distinct CDR3 sequences, approximately 15% seen once. Fresh peripheral blood, about 10 ml of it, supplied the PBMCs.

The chain has TRBV14 and TRBJ1-1; D may be TRBD1 (5 bases). Specimen: blood. The receptor comes from a woman aged 25 to 39 with Graves' hyperthyroidism that later progressed to Graves' ophthalmopathy. CDR3 region: CASSTISGGTEAFF. For the CDR3, the DNA is TGTGCCAGCAGCACCATCTCCGGGGGAACTGAAGCTTTCTTT.